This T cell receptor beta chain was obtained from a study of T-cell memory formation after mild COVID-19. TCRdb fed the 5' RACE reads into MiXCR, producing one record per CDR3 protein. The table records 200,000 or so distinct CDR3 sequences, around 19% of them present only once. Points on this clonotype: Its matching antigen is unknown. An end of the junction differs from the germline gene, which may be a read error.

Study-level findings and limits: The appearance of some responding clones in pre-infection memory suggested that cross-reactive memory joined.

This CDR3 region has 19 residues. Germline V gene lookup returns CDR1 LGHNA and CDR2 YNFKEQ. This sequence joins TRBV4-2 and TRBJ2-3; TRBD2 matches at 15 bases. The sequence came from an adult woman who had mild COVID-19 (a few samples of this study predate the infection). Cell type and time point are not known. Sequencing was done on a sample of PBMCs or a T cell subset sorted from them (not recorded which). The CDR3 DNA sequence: TGTACCAGCAGCCAAGGAGGGACTAGCGGGAGGTCTAGCACAGATACGCAGTATTTT. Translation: CTSSQGGTSGRSSTDTQYF.